Reported below is one TCR beta chain. Its antigen is still unknown. The assay was immunoSEQ multiplex PCR, and TCRdb's table has in-frame clones only and misses some. Of tens of thousands of clones in the sample, roughly 79% were seen once. As to time point: week 23, last vaccination. The investigators gave 300 ug of mutant IDH1 20-mer peptide in each vaccine dose, together with topical imiquimod. Each donor presented with a new WHO grade 3 or 4 astrocytoma that tested IDH1-mutant and showed ATRX loss. This entry belongs to a study of a mutant IDH1 vaccine in newly diagnosed glioma. Overall study context: All eight of the vaccinations patients received fell in weeks 1, 3, 5, 7, 11, 15, 19 and 23. Onset of vaccination occurred 4-6 weeks following radiotherapy alone, or with temozolomide cycles. The earlier regimen, radiotherapy, temozolomide, or both, was most often both.

CDR1 is SGHTA and CDR2 is FQGTGA in the germline V gene. This CDR3 spans 13 amino acids. The V end lost 5 bases, the J end lost 7 bases, and 15 bases lay between the germline ends. The chain employs TRBV7-3 and TRBJ2-7, with no clear D. The sequence was collected from a woman in her 40s with glioma. Some clones in this sample may be carry-over from other donors' samples. The source material was PBMCs, sampled from a glioma patient whose treatment included an IDH1 peptide vaccine. The CDR3 here is CASSPVGGEEQYF. CDR3 in DNA: TGTGCCAGCAGCCCCGTCGGCGGCGAGGAGCAGTACTTC.